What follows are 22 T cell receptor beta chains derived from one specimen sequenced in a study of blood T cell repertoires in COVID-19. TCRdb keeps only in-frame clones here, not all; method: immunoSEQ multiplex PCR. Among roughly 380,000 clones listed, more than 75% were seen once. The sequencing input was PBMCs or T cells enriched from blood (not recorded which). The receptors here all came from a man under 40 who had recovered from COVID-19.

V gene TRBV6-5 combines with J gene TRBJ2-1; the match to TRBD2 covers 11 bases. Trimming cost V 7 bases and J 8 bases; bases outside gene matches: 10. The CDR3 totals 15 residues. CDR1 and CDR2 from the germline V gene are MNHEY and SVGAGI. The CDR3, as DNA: TGTGCCAGCACTAGACTAGCGGGGTCGGTGGATGAGCAGTTCTTC. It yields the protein CASTRLAGSVDEQFF.

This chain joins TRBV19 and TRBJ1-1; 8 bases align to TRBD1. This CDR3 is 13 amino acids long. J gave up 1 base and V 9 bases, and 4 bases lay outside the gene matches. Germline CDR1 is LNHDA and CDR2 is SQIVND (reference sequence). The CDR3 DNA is TGTGCCAGCCGAGACAGGGGGAACACTGAAGCTTTCTTT. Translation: CASRDRGNTEAFF.

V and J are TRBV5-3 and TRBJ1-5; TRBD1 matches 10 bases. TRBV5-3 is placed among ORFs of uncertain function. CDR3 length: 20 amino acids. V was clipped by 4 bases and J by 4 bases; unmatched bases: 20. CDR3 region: CARSTLRDRGQKGGNQPQHF. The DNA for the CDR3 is TGTGCCAGAAGCACGCTCCGGGACAGGGGCCAAAAGGGAGGGAATCAGCCCCAGCATTTT.

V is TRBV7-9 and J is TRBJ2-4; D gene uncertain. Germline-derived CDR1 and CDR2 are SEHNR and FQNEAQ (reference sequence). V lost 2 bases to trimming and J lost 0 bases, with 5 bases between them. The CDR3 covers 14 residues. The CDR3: CASSLSEAKNIQYF. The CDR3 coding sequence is TGTGCCAGCAGCTTATCAGAAGCCAAAAACATTCAGTACTTC.

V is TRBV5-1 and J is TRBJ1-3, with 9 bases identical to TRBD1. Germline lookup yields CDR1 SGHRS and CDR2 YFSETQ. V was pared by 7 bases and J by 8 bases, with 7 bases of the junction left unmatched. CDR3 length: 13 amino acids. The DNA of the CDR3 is TGCGCCAGCGGGACCCGACAGGGGGACACCATATATTTT. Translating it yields CASGTRQGDTIYF.

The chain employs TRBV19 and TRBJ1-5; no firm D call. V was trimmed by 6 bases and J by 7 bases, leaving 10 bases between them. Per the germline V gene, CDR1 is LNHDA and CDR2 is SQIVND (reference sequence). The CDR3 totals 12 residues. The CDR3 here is CASRDNIQPQHF. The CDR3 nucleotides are TGTGCCAGTAGAGACAACATACAGCCCCAGCATTTT.

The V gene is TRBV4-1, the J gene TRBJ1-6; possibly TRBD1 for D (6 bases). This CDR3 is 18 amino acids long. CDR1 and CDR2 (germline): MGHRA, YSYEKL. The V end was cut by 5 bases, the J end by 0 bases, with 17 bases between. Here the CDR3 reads CASSEQGSRSSYNSPLHF. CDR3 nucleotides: TGCGCCAGCAGCGAACAGGGATCGAGGAGCTCCTATAATTCACCCCTCCACTTT.

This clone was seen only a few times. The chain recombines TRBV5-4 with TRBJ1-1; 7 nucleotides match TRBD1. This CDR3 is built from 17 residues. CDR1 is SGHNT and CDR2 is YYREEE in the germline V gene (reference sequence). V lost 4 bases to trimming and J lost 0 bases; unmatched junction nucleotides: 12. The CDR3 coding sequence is TGTGCCAGCAGCGGGGGGACAGTTTCTTTCATGAACACTGAAGCTTTCTTT. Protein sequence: CASSGGTVSFMNTEAFF.

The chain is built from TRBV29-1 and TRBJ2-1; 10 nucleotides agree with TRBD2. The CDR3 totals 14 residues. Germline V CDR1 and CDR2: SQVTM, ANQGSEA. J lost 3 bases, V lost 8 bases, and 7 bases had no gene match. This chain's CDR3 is CSLTGLANYNEQFF. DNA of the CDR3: TGCAGCCTAACGGGACTAGCGAACTACAATGAGCAGTTCTTC.

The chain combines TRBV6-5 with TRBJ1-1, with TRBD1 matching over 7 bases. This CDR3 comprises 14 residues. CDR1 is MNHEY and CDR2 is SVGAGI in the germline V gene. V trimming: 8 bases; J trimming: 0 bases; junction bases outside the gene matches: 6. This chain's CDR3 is CASRQTGLNTEAFF. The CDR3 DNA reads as TGTGCCAGCCGACAGACAGGGCTGAACACTGAAGCTTTCTTT.

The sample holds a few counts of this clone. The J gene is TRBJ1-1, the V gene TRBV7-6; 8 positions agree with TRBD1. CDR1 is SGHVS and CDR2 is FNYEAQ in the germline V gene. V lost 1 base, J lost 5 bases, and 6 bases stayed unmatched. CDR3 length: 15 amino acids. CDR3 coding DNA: TGTGCCAGCAGCTTAGAAGGCAGGGGGCGAACTGAAGCTTTCTTT. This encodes CASSLEGRGRTEAFF.

CDR3 region: CASRPGTPGFWPQHF. The CDR3 DNA reads TGTGCCAGCAGGCCCGGGACACCGGGTTTTTGGCCCCAGCATTTT. The chain employs TRBV2 and TRBJ1-5, with D perhaps matching TRBD1 (6 bases). V was cut by 6 bases and J by 9 bases, with 21 bases left in between. The germline gives CDR1 SNHLY, CDR2 FYNNEI. The CDR3 consists of 15 residues.

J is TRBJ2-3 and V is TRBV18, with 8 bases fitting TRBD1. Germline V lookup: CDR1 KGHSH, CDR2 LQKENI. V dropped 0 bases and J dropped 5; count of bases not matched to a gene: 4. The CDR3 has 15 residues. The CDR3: CASSPPTGDGDTQYF. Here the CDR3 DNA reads TGTGCCAGCTCACCACCGACAGGGGACGGAGATACGCAGTATTTT.

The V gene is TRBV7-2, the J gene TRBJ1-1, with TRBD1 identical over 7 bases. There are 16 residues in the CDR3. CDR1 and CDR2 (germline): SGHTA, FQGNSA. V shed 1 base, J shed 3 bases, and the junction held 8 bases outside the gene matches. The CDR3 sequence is CASSLEGGPVYTEAFF. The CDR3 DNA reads TGTGCCAGCAGCTTAGAAGGGGGCCCAGTGTACACTGAAGCTTTCTTT.

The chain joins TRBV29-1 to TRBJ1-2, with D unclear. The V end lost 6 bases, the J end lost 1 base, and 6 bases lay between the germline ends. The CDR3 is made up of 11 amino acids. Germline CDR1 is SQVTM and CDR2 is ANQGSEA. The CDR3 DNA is TGCAGCGTCGCAGTTAACTATGGCTACACCTTC. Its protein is CSVAVNYGYTF. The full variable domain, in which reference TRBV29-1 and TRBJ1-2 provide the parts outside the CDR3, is SAVISQKPSRDICQRGTSLTIQCQVDSQVTMMFWYRQQPGQSLTLIATANQGSEATYESGFVIDKFPISRPNLTFSTLTVSNMSPEDSSIYLCSVAVNYGYTFGSGTRLTVV.

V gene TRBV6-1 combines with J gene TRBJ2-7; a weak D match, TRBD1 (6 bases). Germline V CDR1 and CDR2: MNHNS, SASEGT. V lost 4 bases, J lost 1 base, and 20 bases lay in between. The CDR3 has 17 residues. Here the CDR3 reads CASSGGRGLLQSYEQYF. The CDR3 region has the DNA TGTGCCAGCAGTGGTGGCAGGGGCTTACTTCAATCCTACGAGCAGTACTTC.

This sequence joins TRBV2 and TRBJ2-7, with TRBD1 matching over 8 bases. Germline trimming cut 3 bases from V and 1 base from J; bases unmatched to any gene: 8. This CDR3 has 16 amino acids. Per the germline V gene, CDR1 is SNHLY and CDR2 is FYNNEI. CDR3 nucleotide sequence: TGTGCCAGCAGTGAGTTTTCCCGGGACAGGTCCTACGAGCAGTACTTC. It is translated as CASSEFSRDRSYEQYF.

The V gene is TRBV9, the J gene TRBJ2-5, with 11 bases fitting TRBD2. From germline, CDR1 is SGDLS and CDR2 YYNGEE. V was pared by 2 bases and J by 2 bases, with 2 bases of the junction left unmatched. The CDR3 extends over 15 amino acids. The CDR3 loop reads CASSVSGGVQETQYF. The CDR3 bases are TGTGCCAGCAGCGTTAGCGGGGGGGTTCAAGAGACCCAGTACTTC.

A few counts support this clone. The CDR3 DNA is TGTGCCAGTAGTAGTCCCCTAGTAGGAACCTACGAGCAGTACTTC. Translating gives CASSSPLVGTYEQYF. The chain couples TRBV19 to TRBJ2-7; D is unresolved. V was cut by 4 bases and J by 2 bases, with 15 bases left in between. This CDR3 contains 15 residues. The germline V gene encodes CDR1 LNHDA and CDR2 SQIVND (reference sequence).

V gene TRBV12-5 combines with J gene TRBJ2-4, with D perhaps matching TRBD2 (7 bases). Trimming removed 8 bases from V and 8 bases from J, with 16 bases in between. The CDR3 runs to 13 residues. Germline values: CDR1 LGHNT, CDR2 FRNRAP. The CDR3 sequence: CASSVGGQDIQYF. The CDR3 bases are TGTGCTAGTTCAGTGGGGGGGCAGGACATTCAGTACTTC.

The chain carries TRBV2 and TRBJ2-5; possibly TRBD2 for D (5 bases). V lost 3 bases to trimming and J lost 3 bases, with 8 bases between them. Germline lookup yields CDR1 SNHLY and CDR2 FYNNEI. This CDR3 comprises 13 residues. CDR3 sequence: CASSEGAKETQYF. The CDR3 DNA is TGTGCCAGCAGTGAGGGAGCGAAAGAGACCCAGTACTTC.

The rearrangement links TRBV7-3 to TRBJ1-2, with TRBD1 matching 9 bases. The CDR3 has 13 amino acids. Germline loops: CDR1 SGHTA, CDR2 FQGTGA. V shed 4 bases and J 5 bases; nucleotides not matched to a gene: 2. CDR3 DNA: TGTGCCAGCAGCTACGGGACAGGGTATGGCTACACCTTC. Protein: CASSYGTGYGYTF. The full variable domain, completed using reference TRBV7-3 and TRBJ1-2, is GAGVSQTPSNKVTEKGKYVELRCDPISGHTALYWYRQSLGQGPEFLIYFQGTGAADDSGLPNDRFFAVRPEGSVSTLKIQRTERGDSAVYLCASSYGTGYGYTFGSGTRLTVV.